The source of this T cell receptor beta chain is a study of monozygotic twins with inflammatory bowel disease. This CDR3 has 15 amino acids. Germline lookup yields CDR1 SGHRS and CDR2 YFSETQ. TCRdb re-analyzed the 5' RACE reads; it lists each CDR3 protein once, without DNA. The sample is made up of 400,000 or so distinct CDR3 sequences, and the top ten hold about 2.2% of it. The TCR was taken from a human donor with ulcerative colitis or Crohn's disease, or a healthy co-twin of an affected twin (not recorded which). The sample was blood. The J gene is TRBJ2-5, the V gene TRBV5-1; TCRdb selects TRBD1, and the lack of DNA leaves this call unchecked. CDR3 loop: CASSLEGGQQETQYF. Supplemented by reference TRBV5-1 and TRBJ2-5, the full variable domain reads KAGVTQTPRYLIKTRGQQVTLSCSPISGHRSVSWYQQTPGQGLQFLFEYFSETQRNKGNFPGRFSGRQFSNSRSEMNVSTLELGDSALYLCASSLEGGQQETQYFGPGTRLLVL.